The rows below give T cell receptor beta chains drawn from one sample of a study of response to subunit inactivated influenza vaccine. TCRdb reanalysed the RT-PCR reads using MiXCR and keeps one entry per CDR3 protein. The sample lists around 200,000 distinct CDR3 sequences, about 10% seen once, with about a tenth in the top ten. This sample comprised non-naive T cells sorted from PBMCs, obtained on the day of vaccination. Receptors were obtained from a man in his fifties who received an inactivated influenza vaccine. Each CDR3 is given with its conserved first and last residue. D genes are given only for firm matches. Part of the rows lack a size; the others show once, few, many or a class for expanded clones.

j_call: TRBJ2-7
v_call: TRBV7-9
clone_size: NA
d_call: NA
cdr3_aa: CASSPDSLYEQYF
cdr3_nt: TGTGCCAGCAGCCCGGACAGCCTCTACGAGCAGTACTTC

j_call: TRBJ1-6
v_call: TRBV15
clone_size: few
d_call: NA
cdr3_aa: CATSREGSSPLHF
cdr3_nt: TGTGCCACCAGCAGAGAAGGATCTTCACCCCTCCACTTT

j_call: TRBJ2-4
v_call: TRBV6-1
clone_size: NA
d_call: NA
cdr3_aa: CASSSLRGGGGIQYF
cdr3_nt: TGTGCCAGCAGTAGTCTACGAGGGGGCGGGGGCATTCAGTACTTC

j_call: TRBJ2-3
v_call: TRBV10-3
clone_size: NA
d_call: TRBD2
cdr3_aa: CAISEGLAGAADTQYF
cdr3_nt: TGTGCCATCAGTGAGGGTCTAGCGGGAGCGGCAGATACGCAGTATTTT

j_call: TRBJ2-1
v_call: TRBV9
clone_size: NA
d_call: TRBD2
cdr3_aa: CASITSGGEQFF
cdr3_nt: TGTGCCAGCATCACCAGCGGGGGAGAGCAGTTCTTC

j_call: TRBJ2-1
v_call: TRBV28
clone_size: many
d_call: TRBD1
cdr3_aa: CASSPSTGYYNEQFF
cdr3_nt: TGTGCCAGCAGTCCATCGACAGGGTACTACAATGAGCAGTTCTTC

j_call: TRBJ2-1
v_call: TRBV11-1
clone_size: many
d_call: TRBD2
cdr3_aa: CASSLVTSGSYNEQFF
cdr3_nt: TGTGCCAGCAGCTTAGTCACTAGCGGGTCCTACAATGAGCAGTTCTTC

j_call: TRBJ2-7
v_call: TRBV11-2
clone_size: NA
d_call: TRBD2
cdr3_aa: CASSQARTSVGEQYF
cdr3_nt: TGTGCCAGCAGCCAAGCACGGACTAGCGTTGGAGAGCAGTACTTC

j_call: TRBJ2-2
v_call: TRBV5-1
clone_size: few
d_call: TRBD2
cdr3_aa: CASSLVPSGNTGELFF
cdr3_nt: TGCGCCAGCAGCTTGGTCCCTAGCGGGAACACCGGGGAGCTGTTTTTT

j_call: TRBJ2-7
v_call: TRBV2
clone_size: NA
d_call: TRBD1
cdr3_aa: CASSEGFPGQVREQYF
cdr3_nt: TGTGCCAGCAGTGAAGGGTTTCCGGGACAGGTTCGCGAGCAGTACTTC

j_call: TRBJ1-1
v_call: TRBV5-1
clone_size: NA
d_call: NA
cdr3_aa: CASSVDTRGTEAFF
cdr3_nt: TGCGCCAGCAGCGTGGACACCCGGGGCACTGAAGCTTTCTTT

j_call: TRBJ2-7
v_call: TRBV20-1
clone_size: NA
d_call: TRBD1
cdr3_aa: CSAARTGGFYEQYF
cdr3_nt: TGCAGTGCTGCTCGGACAGGGGGCTTCTACGAGCAGTACTTC

j_call: TRBJ1-1
v_call: TRBV6-1
clone_size: NA
d_call: TRBD1
cdr3_aa: CASRGGQGTEAFF
cdr3_nt: TGTGCCAGCAGGGGGGGACAGGGCACTGAAGCTTTCTTT

j_call: TRBJ2-7
v_call: TRBV27
clone_size: many
d_call: TRBD2
cdr3_aa: CASSLWSGGYEQYF
cdr3_nt: TGTGCCAGCAGTTTATGGAGCGGGGGTTACGAGCAGTACTTC

j_call: TRBJ2-1
v_call: TRBV7-8
clone_size: many
d_call: NA
cdr3_aa: CASDTTGGGYNEQFF
cdr3_nt: TGTGCCAGCGATACAACAGGGGGGGGGTACAATGAGCAGTTCTTC

j_call: TRBJ1-6
v_call: TRBV4-2
clone_size: NA
d_call: NA
cdr3_aa: CASSQVMGAPPLHF
cdr3_nt: TGTGCCAGCAGCCAAGTTATGGGGGCTCCACCCCTCCACTTT

j_call: TRBJ1-2
v_call: TRBV11-2
clone_size: NA
d_call: NA
cdr3_aa: CASSPGQNYGYTF
cdr3_nt: TGTGCCAGCAGCCCCGGACAAAACTATGGCTACACCTTC

j_call: TRBJ1-2
v_call: TRBV3-1
clone_size: few
d_call: TRBD1
cdr3_aa: CASSQAATGSYGYTF
cdr3_nt: TGTGCCAGCAGCCAAGCAGCGACAGGGTCCTATGGCTACACCTTC

j_call: TRBJ1-5
v_call: TRBV7-2
clone_size: NA
d_call: TRBD1
cdr3_aa: CASSLDRVRQPQHF
cdr3_nt: TGTGCCAGCAGCTTGGACAGGGTGAGACAGCCCCAGCATTTT

j_call: TRBJ2-1
v_call: TRBV7-8
clone_size: many
d_call: NA
cdr3_aa: CASSPSPSISRFF
cdr3_nt: TGTGCCAGCAGCCCCAGTCCAAGCATTAGCAGGTTCTTC

j_call: TRBJ1-5
v_call: TRBV3-1
clone_size: few
d_call: TRBD1
cdr3_aa: CASSQDSFQGGNQPQHF
cdr3_nt: TGTGCCAGCAGCCAAGATTCCTTCCAGGGGGGGAATCAGCCCCAGCATTTT

j_call: TRBJ2-7
v_call: TRBV20-1
clone_size: NA
d_call: NA
cdr3_aa: CSARPVQGYEQYF
cdr3_nt: TGCAGTGCTAGACCGGTACAGGGCTACGAGCAGTACTTC

j_call: TRBJ2-7
v_call: TRBV27
clone_size: many
d_call: TRBD2
cdr3_aa: CASSFRASGFYEQYF
cdr3_nt: TGTGCCAGCAGTTTTAGGGCTAGCGGTTTCTACGAGCAGTACTTC

j_call: TRBJ2-3
v_call: TRBV4-1
clone_size: NA
d_call: NA
cdr3_aa: CASSQLRTGRYLDTQYF
cdr3_nt: TGCGCCAGCAGCCAGCTCCGTACAGGGAGGTATTTAGATACGCAGTATTTT

j_call: TRBJ1-1
v_call: TRBV9
clone_size: NA
d_call: TRBD1
cdr3_aa: CASSRDRVHTEAFF
cdr3_nt: TGTGCCAGCAGCCGCGACAGGGTACATACTGAAGCTTTCTTT

j_call: TRBJ2-5
v_call: TRBV25-1
clone_size: many
d_call: TRBD1
cdr3_aa: CASSTDRGRGETQYF
cdr3_nt: TGTGCCAGCAGTACCGACAGGGGCAGAGGGGAGACCCAGTACTTC

j_call: TRBJ2-7
v_call: TRBV7-2
clone_size: NA
d_call: NA
cdr3_aa: CASSPSRWEQYF
cdr3_nt: TGTGCCAGCAGCCCAAGTAGGTGGGAGCAGTACTTC

j_call: TRBJ2-1
v_call: TRBV28
clone_size: NA
d_call: NA
cdr3_aa: CASSPIHNEQFF
cdr3_nt: TGTGCCAGCAGTCCGATTCACAATGAGCAGTTCTTC

j_call: TRBJ2-3
v_call: TRBV6-2/TRBV6-3
clone_size: few
d_call: TRBD1
cdr3_aa: CASSHRDRAFSREDTQYF
cdr3_nt: TGTGCCAGCAGCCACCGGGACAGGGCATTCTCACGCGAGGATACGCAGTATTTT

j_call: TRBJ1-2
v_call: TRBV6-2/TRBV6-3
clone_size: NA
d_call: NA
cdr3_aa: CASSTLRGRDNGYTF
cdr3_nt: TGTGCCAGCAGTACCCTACGGGGTCGGGACAATGGCTACACCTTC

j_call: TRBJ2-7
v_call: TRBV2
clone_size: few
d_call: NA
cdr3_aa: CASSAWRNLDEQYF
cdr3_nt: TGTGCCAGCAGTGCCTGGAGAAACTTGGACGAGCAGTACTTC

j_call: TRBJ1-5
v_call: TRBV28
clone_size: NA
d_call: TRBD1
cdr3_aa: CASSLDRAGDQPQHF
cdr3_nt: TGTGCCAGCAGTTTAGACAGGGCAGGCGATCAGCCCCAGCATTTT

j_call: TRBJ2-3
v_call: TRBV6-2/TRBV6-3
clone_size: few
d_call: NA
cdr3_aa: CASGLGPDTQYF
cdr3_nt: TGTGCCAGTGGATTAGGGCCAGATACGCAGTATTTT

j_call: TRBJ1-5
v_call: TRBV10-3
clone_size: NA
d_call: NA
cdr3_aa: CAISVGQPDQPQHF
cdr3_nt: TGTGCCATCAGTGTGGGGCAGCCCGATCAGCCCCAGCATTTT

j_call: TRBJ2-1
v_call: TRBV6-5
clone_size: many
d_call: TRBD2
cdr3_aa: CASSYRTSGPRSYNEQFF
cdr3_nt: TGTGCCAGCAGTTACCGGACTAGCGGGCCGCGCTCCTACAATGAGCAGTTCTTC

j_call: TRBJ2-5
v_call: TRBV18
clone_size: few
d_call: TRBD1
cdr3_aa: CASSPPGTGRETQYF
cdr3_nt: TGTGCCAGCTCACCTCCCGGGACAGGGAGGGAGACCCAGTACTTC

j_call: TRBJ1-2
v_call: TRBV14
clone_size: NA
d_call: NA
cdr3_aa: CASSQRQSYGYTF
cdr3_nt: TGTGCCAGCAGCCAGAGACAGTCCTATGGCTACACCTTC

j_call: TRBJ2-3
v_call: TRBV18
clone_size: few
d_call: TRBD1
cdr3_aa: CASSRTGEDTQYF
cdr3_nt: TGTGCCAGCTCACGGACAGGGGAGGATACGCAGTATTTT

j_call: TRBJ2-2
v_call: TRBV20-1
clone_size: many
d_call: NA
cdr3_aa: CSARGASTGELFF
cdr3_nt: TGCAGTGCTAGGGGGGCCAGCACCGGGGAGCTGTTTTTT

j_call: TRBJ2-1
v_call: TRBV20-1
clone_size: few
d_call: TRBD2
cdr3_aa: CSAKGLADYNEQFF
cdr3_nt: TGCAGTGCCAAGGGACTAGCGGACTACAATGAGCAGTTCTTC

j_call: TRBJ2-1
v_call: TRBV27
clone_size: NA
d_call: TRBD2
cdr3_aa: CASSLSPRGVRPYNEQFF
cdr3_nt: TGTGCCAGCAGTTTATCGCCGCGGGGGGTCAGGCCCTACAATGAGCAGTTCTTC

j_call: TRBJ1-4
v_call: TRBV11-2
clone_size: NA
d_call: TRBD1
cdr3_aa: CASSFDRAENEKLFF
cdr3_nt: TGTGCCAGCAGCTTTGACAGGGCCGAGAATGAAAAACTGTTTTTT

j_call: TRBJ2-5
v_call: TRBV5-1
clone_size: NA
d_call: NA
cdr3_aa: CATSPTTGRQETQYF
cdr3_nt: TGCGCCACCAGCCCCACGACAGGGAGGCAAGAGACCCAGTACTTC

j_call: TRBJ2-3
v_call: TRBV5-1
clone_size: many
d_call: NA
cdr3_aa: CASSQGSPTDTQYF
cdr3_nt: TGCGCCAGCAGCCAAGGATCCCCCACAGATACGCAGTATTTT

j_call: TRBJ2-5
v_call: TRBV5-1
clone_size: few
d_call: NA
cdr3_aa: CASSLEPEETQYF
cdr3_nt: TGCGCCAGCAGCTTGGAGCCGGAAGAGACCCAGTACTTC

j_call: TRBJ2-1
v_call: TRBV4-2
clone_size: many
d_call: TRBD1
cdr3_aa: CASSQDSRTGYNEQFF
cdr3_nt: TGTGCCAGCAGCCAAGATTCCCGGACAGGATACAATGAGCAGTTCTTC

j_call: TRBJ2-1
v_call: TRBV6-2/TRBV6-3
clone_size: few
d_call: NA
cdr3_aa: CASSWIGPEQFF
cdr3_nt: TGTGCCAGCAGTTGGATAGGGCCTGAGCAGTTCTTC

j_call: TRBJ2-3
v_call: TRBV24-1
clone_size: few
d_call: TRBD2
cdr3_aa: CATSDPTSGVGTDTQYF
cdr3_nt: TGTGCCACCAGTGACCCTACTAGCGGGGTAGGGACAGATACGCAGTATTTT

j_call: TRBJ2-7
v_call: TRBV5-1
clone_size: many
d_call: NA
cdr3_aa: CASSSPDRPYEQYF
cdr3_nt: TGCGCCAGCAGCTCCCCGGACAGACCCTACGAGCAGTACTTC

j_call: TRBJ1-1
v_call: TRBV3-1
clone_size: many
d_call: NA
cdr3_aa: CASGRGDTEAFF
cdr3_nt: TGTGCCAGCGGGCGGGGGGACACTGAAGCTTTCTTT

j_call: TRBJ2-1
v_call: TRBV7-2
clone_size: few
d_call: TRBD2
cdr3_aa: CASSLAGESYNEQFF
cdr3_nt: TGTGCCAGCAGCCTAGCGGGGGAATCCTACAATGAGCAGTTCTTC

j_call: TRBJ1-5
v_call: TRBV20-1
clone_size: NA
d_call: NA
cdr3_aa: CSASLSRGSNQPQHF
cdr3_nt: TGCAGTGCTAGTCTATCCCGAGGGAGCAATCAGCCCCAGCATTTT

j_call: TRBJ2-2
v_call: TRBV6-2/TRBV6-3
clone_size: NA
d_call: TRBD1
cdr3_aa: CASSLTGVTGELFF
cdr3_nt: TGTGCCAGCAGTTTGACAGGGGTCACCGGGGAGCTGTTTTTT

j_call: TRBJ1-1
v_call: TRBV27
clone_size: few
d_call: TRBD1
cdr3_aa: CASSFTRGQGPSGLIPEAFF
cdr3_nt: TGTGCCAGCAGTTTTACGAGGGGACAGGGACCATCTGGTCTAATACCTGAAGCTTTCTTT

j_call: TRBJ2-1
v_call: TRBV4-2
clone_size: few
d_call: NA
cdr3_aa: CASSQDLPNEQFF
cdr3_nt: TGTGCCAGCAGCCAAGATCTCCCCAATGAGCAGTTCTTC

j_call: TRBJ2-5
v_call: TRBV3-1
clone_size: few
d_call: TRBD1
cdr3_aa: CASRRVLGGPETQYF
cdr3_nt: TGTGCCAGCAGACGGGTTCTAGGGGGCCCGGAGACCCAGTACTTC

j_call: TRBJ2-5
v_call: TRBV20-1
clone_size: few
d_call: NA
cdr3_aa: CSARVLGSETQYF
cdr3_nt: TGCAGTGCTAGAGTTTTGGGATCAGAGACCCAGTACTTC

j_call: TRBJ2-7
v_call: TRBV5-1
clone_size: many
d_call: TRBD2
cdr3_aa: CASSNPSGMDLYEQYF
cdr3_nt: TGCGCCAGCAGCAACCCGAGCGGGATGGACCTCTACGAGCAGTACTTC

j_call: TRBJ2-2
v_call: TRBV18
clone_size: few
d_call: NA
cdr3_aa: CASSPPYLPNTGELFF
cdr3_nt: TGTGCCAGCTCACCACCGTACCTCCCGAACACCGGGGAGCTGTTTTTT

j_call: TRBJ1-2
v_call: TRBV28
clone_size: few
d_call: NA
cdr3_aa: CASRAPSSAGYTF
cdr3_nt: TGTGCCAGCCGGGCACCCTCGTCCGCTGGCTACACCTTC